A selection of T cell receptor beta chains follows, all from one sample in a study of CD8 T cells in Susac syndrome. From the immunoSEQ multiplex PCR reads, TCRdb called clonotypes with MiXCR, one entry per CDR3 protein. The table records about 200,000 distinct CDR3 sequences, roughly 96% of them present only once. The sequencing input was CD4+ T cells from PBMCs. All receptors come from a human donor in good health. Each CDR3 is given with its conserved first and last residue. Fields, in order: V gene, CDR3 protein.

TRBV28 CASRPPSSSGFNEQFF
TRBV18 CASSPGDRGTNYYNEQFF
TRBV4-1 CASSQDRLAGGKWFF
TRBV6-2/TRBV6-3 CASSLGPGGGEQFF
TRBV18 CASSPGTGESGEQYF
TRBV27 CASSRDATTHEQFF
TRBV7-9 CASSLGPTGGDGYTF
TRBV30 CAWSVRGGDSPLHF
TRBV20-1 CSAPGTGSVTQYF
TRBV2 CASSEWGGLSYNEQFF
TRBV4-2 CASSQAHRGMDGYTF
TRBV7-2 CASSLAAGGRETQYF
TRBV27 CASSPNWLQDGYTF
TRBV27 CASSGFSAGPGIQYF
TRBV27 CASSYTGEQYGYTF
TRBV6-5 CASIQTNTRGYTF
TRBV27 CASSRAGLYTF
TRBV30 CAWNGGNYGYTF
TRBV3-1 CASSHPTSSYEQYF
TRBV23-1 CASSPFDRGRNSPLHF
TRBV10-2 CASSEGAYEQYF
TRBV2 CARDRDIPTDTQYF
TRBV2 CASSRRVELAKNIQYF
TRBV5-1 CASSRLVDSTEAFF
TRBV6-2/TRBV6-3 CASSRTSGSQETQYF
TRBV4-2 CASSPRTSGLTDTQYF
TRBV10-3 CAISGSGATDTQYF
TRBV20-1 CSARRSQREDPVGDTQYF
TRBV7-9 CARTSLWAPNEQFF